The entry below describes one TCR beta chain. The data stem from a study of blood T cell repertoires in COVID-19. Per the original methods: Reference gene primer amplification yielded estimated nucleated cell counts. This table comes from immunoSEQ multiplex PCR, and its TCRdb copy is limited to in-frame clones, with some not included. The DNA gave D and trimming, while V, J and clone size come from that table. The sample consists of 150,000 to 200,000 clones, over 75% of them appearing once. Study members were between about 18 and 89 years old and lived in approximately 25 US regions. Cohort assignment relied on participant-reported clinical history. The clonotype comes from a man aged 50 to 59 who had recovered from COVID-19. Sequenced material: PBMCs or T cells enriched from blood (not recorded which).

This CDR3 reads CAISQKTSDNEQFF. In DNA, the CDR3 is TGTGCCATCAGTCAAAAGACTAGCGACAATGAGCAGTTCTTC. V gene TRBV10-3 combines with J gene TRBJ2-1; TRBD2 matches at 8 bases. V shed 5 bases, J shed 5 bases, and the junction held 5 bases outside the gene matches. The CDR3 consists of 14 residues. Germline V gene lookup returns CDR1 ENHRY and CDR2 SYGVKD.